Only a few counts were recorded for the clone carrying this T cell receptor beta chain. Its antigen is not known. The CDR3 runs to 15 residues. Trimming shortened V by 6 bases and J by 4 bases, and 17 bases separated the two germline ends. Looked up from germline, CDR1 is SGHTS and CDR2 is YDEGEE. These data originate in a study of blood T cells in healthy people across ages. Study-wide points: Unknown donor CMV status possibly confounded expanded clonotype changes. Versus aged donors, long-lived donors had higher diversity and more naive CD4+ cells.

A second PCR, run for about 6 to 12 cycles, used a sample-barcoded 5' primer plus a J-beta primer mix. A 12-random-nucleotide template-switch adaptor tagged each cDNA molecule. TCRdb used MiXCR to reprocess the 5' RACE reads, holding one entry per CDR3 protein. The table lists under 1 million distinct CDR3 sequences, approximately 48% of them singletons. The chain recombines TRBV5-8 with TRBJ2-1, with D perhaps matching TRBD1 or TRBD2 (5 bases each). The specimen was blood. The clonotype comes from a man aged 55 to 70 in good health. The CDR3 region is CASTMGRASYNEQFF. The CDR3 nucleotides are TGTGCCAGCACCATGGGACGAGCGTCTTACAATGAGCAGTTCTTC. Supplemented by reference TRBV5-8 and TRBJ2-1, the full variable domain reads EAGVTQSPTHLIKTRGQQATLRCSPISGHTSVYWYQQALGLGLQFLLWYDEGEERNRGNFPPRFSGRQFPNYSSELNVNALELEDSALYLCASTMGRASYNEQFFGPGTRLTVL.